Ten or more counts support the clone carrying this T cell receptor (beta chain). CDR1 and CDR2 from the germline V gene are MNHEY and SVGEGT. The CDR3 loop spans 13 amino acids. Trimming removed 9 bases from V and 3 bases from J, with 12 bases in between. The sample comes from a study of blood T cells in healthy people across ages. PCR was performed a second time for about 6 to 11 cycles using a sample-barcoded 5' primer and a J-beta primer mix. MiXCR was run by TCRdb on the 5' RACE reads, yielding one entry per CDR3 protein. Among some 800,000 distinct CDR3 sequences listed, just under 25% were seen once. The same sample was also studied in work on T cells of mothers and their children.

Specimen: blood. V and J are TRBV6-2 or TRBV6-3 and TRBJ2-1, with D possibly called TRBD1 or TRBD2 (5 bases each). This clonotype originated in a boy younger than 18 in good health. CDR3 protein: CASWERGYNEQFF. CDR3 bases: TGTGCCAGTTGGGAGAGGGGCTACAATGAGCAGTTCTTC.